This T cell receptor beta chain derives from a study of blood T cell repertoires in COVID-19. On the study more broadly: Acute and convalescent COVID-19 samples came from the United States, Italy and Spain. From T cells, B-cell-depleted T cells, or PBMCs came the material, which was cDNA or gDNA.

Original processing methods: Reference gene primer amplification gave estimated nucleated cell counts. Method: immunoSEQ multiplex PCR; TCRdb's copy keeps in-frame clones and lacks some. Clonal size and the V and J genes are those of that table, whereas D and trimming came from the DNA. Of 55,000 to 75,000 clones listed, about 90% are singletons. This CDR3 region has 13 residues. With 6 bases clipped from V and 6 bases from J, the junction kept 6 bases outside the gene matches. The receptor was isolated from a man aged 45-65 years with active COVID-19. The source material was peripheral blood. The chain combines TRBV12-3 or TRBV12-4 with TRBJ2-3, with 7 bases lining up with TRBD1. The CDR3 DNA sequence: TGTGCCAGCAGCCGGACAGGACTCGATACGCAGTATTTT. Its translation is CASSRTGLDTQYF.